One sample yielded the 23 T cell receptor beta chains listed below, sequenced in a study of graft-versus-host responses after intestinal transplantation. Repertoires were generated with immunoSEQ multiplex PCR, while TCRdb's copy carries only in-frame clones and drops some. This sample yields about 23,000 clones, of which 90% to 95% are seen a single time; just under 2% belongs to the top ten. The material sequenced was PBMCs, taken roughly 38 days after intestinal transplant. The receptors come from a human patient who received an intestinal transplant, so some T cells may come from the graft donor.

The CDR3 region has the DNA TGTGCCAGCAGTTTCGGGACTAGCGGGAGGGCCTCCTACAATGAGCAGTTCTTC. Amino acid sequence: CASSFGTSGRASYNEQFF. The rearrangement uses TRBV28 and TRBJ2-1, with 16 bases that match TRBD2. Germline loops: CDR1 MDHEN, CDR2 SYDVKM. This CDR3 is 18 amino acids long. V was clipped by 3 bases and J by 0 bases; unmatched bases: 2.

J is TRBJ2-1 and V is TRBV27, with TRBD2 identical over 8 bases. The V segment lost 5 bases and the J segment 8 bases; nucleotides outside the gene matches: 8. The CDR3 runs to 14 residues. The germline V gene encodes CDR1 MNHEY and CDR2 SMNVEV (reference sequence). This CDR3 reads CASSGGLVPHEQFF. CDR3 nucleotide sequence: TGTGCCAGCAGTGGGGGACTAGTCCCTCATGAGCAGTTCTTC.

The CDR3 sequence: CASSARTGVGEQFF. CDR3 DNA: TGTGCCAGCAGTGCGAGAACAGGGGTAGGCGAGCAGTTCTTC. The V gene is TRBV6-1, the J gene TRBJ2-1; 7 bases line up with TRBD1. In germline, CDR1 is MNHNS, CDR2 SASEGT. Trimming removed 4 bases from V and 10 bases from J; junction bases left unmatched: 10. This CDR3 has 14 amino acids.

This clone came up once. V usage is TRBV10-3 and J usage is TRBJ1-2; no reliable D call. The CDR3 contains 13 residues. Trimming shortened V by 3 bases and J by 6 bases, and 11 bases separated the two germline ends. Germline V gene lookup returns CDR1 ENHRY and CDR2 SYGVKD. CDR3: CAISESRSDGYTF. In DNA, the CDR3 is TGTGCCATCAGTGAAAGCAGGAGCGATGGCTACACCTTC.

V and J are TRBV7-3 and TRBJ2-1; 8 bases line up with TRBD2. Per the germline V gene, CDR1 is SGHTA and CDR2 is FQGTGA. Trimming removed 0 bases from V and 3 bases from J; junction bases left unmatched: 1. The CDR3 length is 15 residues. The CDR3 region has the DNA TGTGCCAGCAGCTTAACCAGCGGGGGCTACAATGAGCAGTTCTTC. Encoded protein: CASSLTSGGYNEQFF.

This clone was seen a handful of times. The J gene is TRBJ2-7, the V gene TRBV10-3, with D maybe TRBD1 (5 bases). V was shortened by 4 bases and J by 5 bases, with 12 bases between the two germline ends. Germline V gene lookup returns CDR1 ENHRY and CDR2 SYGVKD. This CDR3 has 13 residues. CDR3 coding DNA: TGTGCCATCAGTGGGGCTCAGGGTAACGAGCAGTACTTC. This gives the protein CAISGAQGNEQYF.

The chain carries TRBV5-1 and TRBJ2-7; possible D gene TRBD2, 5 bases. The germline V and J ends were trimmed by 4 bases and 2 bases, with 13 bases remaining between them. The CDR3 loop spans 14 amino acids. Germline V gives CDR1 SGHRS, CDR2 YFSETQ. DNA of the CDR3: TGCGCCAGCAGCGGTACGGGATTGACCTACGAGCAGTACTTC. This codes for CASSGTGLTYEQYF.

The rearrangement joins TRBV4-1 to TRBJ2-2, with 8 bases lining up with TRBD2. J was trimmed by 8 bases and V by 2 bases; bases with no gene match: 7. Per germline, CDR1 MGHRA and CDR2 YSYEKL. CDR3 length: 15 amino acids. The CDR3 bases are TGCGCCAGCAGCCAAAAAGCGGGAGCCGCGGGGGAGCTGTTTTTT. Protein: CASSQKAGAAGELFF.

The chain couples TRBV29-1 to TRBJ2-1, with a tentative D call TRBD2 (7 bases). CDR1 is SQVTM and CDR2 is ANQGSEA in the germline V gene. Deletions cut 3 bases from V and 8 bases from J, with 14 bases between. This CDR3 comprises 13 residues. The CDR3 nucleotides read TGCAGCGTTGATTTCGGGGGGCGGGATGAGCAGTTCTTC. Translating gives CSVDFGGRDEQFF.

The CDR3 sequence: CASTQGPNQPQHF. As DNA, the CDR3 is TGTGCCAGCACCCAAGGCCCCAATCAGCCCCAGCATTTT. The chain carries TRBV27 and TRBJ1-5, with D unclear. CDR1 and CDR2 (germline): MNHEY, SMNVEV (reference sequence). This CDR3 comprises 13 residues. Trimming pared 7 bases from V and 3 bases from J, leaving 10 bases between.

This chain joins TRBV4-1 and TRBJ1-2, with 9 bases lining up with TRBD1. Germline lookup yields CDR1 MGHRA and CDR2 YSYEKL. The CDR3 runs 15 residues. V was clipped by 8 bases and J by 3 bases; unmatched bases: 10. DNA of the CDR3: TGCGCCAGCCGGCTACATCGGACAGGGGACTATGGCTACACCTTC. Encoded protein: CASRLHRTGDYGYTF.

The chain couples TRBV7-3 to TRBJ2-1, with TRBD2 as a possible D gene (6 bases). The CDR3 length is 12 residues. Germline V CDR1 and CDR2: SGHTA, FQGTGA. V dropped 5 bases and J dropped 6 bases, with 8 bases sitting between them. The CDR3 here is CASSPGGNEQFF. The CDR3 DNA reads TGTGCCAGCAGCCCCGGGGGCAATGAGCAGTTCTTC.

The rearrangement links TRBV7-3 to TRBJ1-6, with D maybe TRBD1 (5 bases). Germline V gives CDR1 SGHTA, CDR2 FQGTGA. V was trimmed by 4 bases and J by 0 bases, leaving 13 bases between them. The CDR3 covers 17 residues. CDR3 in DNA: TGTGCCAGCAGCTCGGGACCGCCGAGCTCCTATAATTCACCCCTCCACTTT. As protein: CASSSGPPSSYNSPLHF. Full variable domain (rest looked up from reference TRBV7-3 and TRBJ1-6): GAGVSQTPSNKVTEKGKYVELRCDPISGHTALYWYRQSLGQGPEFLIYFQGTGAADDSGLPNDRFFAVRPEGSVSTLKIQRTERGDSAVYLCASSSGPPSSYNSPLHFGNGTRLTVT.

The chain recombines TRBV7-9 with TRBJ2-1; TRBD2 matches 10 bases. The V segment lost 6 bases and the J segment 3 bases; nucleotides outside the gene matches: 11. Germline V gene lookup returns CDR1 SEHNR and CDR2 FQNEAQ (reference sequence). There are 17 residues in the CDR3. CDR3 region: CASSLLPSGSRYNEQFF. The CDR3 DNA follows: TGTGCCAGCAGTTTGTTGCCTAGCGGGAGTCGCTACAATGAGCAGTTCTTC.

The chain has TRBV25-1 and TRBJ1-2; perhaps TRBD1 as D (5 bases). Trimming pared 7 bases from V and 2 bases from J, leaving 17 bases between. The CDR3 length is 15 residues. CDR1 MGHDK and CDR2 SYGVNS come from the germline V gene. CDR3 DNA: TGTGCCAGCACTCGTTCGGGACGGCAAAACTATGGCTACACCTTC. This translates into CASTRSGRQNYGYTF.

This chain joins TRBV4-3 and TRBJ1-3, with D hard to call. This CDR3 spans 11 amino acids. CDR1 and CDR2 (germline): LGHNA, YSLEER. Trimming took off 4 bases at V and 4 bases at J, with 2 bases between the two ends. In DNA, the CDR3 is TGCGCCAGCAGCCCCGGAAACACCATATATTTT. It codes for CASSPGNTIYF.

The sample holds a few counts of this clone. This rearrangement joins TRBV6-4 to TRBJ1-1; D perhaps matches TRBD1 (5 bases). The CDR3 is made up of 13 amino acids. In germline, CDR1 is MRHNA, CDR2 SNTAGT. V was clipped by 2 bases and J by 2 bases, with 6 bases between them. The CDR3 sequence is CASSDRDNTEAFF. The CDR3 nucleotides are TGTGCCAGCAGTGACCGGGACAACACTGAAGCTTTCTTT.

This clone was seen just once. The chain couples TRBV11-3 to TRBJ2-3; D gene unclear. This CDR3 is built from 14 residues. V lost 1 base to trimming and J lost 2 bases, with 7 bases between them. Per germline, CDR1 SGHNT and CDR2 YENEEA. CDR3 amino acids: CASSLGRYTDTQYF. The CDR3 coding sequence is TGTGCCAGCAGCTTAGGCCGGTACACAGATACGCAGTATTTT.

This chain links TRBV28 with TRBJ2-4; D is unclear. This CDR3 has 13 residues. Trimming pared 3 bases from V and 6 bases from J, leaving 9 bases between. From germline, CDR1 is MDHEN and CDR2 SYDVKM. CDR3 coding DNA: TGTGCCAGCAGTTTCATGGTGGGAAACATTCAGTACTTC. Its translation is CASSFMVGNIQYF.

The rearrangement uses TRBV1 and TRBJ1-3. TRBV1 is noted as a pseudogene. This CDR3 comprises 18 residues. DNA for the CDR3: TGCACCAGAGCAGTGGGGGATGCCCCCGGACGTTCTGGAAACACCATATATTTT. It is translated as CTRAVGDAPGRSGNTIYF.

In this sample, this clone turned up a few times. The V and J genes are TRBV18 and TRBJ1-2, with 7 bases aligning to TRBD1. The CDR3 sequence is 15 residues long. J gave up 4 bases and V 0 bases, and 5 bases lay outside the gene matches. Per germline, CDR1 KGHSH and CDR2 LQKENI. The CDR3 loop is CASSPPPAGGYGYTF. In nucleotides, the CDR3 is TGTGCCAGCTCACCACCACCGGCAGGGGGCTATGGCTACACCTTC.

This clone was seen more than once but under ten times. CDR3 nucleotide sequence: TGTGCCAGCAGTGAACTAGCGGGAGAAGGTTACGAGCAGTACTTC. Translating gives CASSELAGEGYEQYF. The chain recombines TRBV6-1 with TRBJ2-7; 10 bases match TRBD2. Germline V gene data show CDR1 as MNHNS and CDR2 as SASEGT. CDR3 length: 15 amino acids. The V segment lost 2 bases and the J segment 4 bases; nucleotides outside the gene matches: 5.

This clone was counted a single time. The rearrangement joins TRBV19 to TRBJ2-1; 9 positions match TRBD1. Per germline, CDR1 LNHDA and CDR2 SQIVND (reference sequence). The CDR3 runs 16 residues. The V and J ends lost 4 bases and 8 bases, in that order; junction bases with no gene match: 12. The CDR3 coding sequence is TGTGCCAGTAGTAGGATCTTGACAGGGGGGCACGATGAGCAGTTCTTC. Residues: CASSRILTGGHDEQFF.